This TCR beta chain was sequenced in a study of blood T cell repertoires in COVID-19. CDR1 LNHDA and CDR2 SQIVND come from the germline V gene (reference sequence). Trimming took off 2 bases at V and 7 bases at J, with 11 bases between the two ends. This CDR3 has 13 amino acids. This table comes from immunoSEQ multiplex PCR, and its TCRdb copy is limited to in-frame clones, with some not included. This sample yields around 300,000 clones, of which 75% to 90% are seen a single time; 1.7% belongs to the top ten. Sample: PBMCs or T cells enriched from blood (not recorded which). The receptor's source is a woman between 40 and 55 years old who had recovered from COVID-19. V usage is TRBV19 and J usage is TRBJ1-2, with no clear D. The DNA of the CDR3 is TGTGCCAGTAGTATACCGGCCAGGTCTGGCTACACCTTC. Protein sequence: CASSIPARSGYTF.